This TCR beta chain stems from a study of blood T cell repertoires in COVID-19. In the study overall: Italy, Spain and the United States were the sources of the convalescent and acute COVID-19 samples. Nucleic acid was either cDNA or gDNA, and it came from T cells, B-cell-depleted T cells, or PBMCs.

TCRdb's copy holds only in-frame clones and misses some; the assay was immunoSEQ multiplex PCR. The sample lists hundreds of thousands of clones; 75% to 85% were seen once. V lost 3 bases, J lost 0 bases, and 19 bases lay in between. Germline loops: CDR1 SEHNR, CDR2 FQNEAQ (reference sequence). The CDR3 is 18 residues long. Recruited during active infection, patients (from Seattle) were subsequently followed longitudinally. The sequenced sample was peripheral blood. The receptor comes from a woman in her twenties or thirties with COVID-19, enrolled during active disease. The gene calls are TRBV7-9 and TRBJ2-3; D unclear. The CDR3 nucleotides are TGTGCCAGCAGCTTTTCGGTCGGCGGCGGCTCAAGCACAGATACGCAGTATTTT. This encodes CASSFSVGGGSSTDTQYF.